One T cell receptor beta chain is described in this entry. From germline, CDR1 is SEHNR and CDR2 FQNEAQ (reference sequence). The CDR3 is made up of 15 amino acids. V dropped 0 bases and J dropped 2 bases, with 8 bases sitting between them. Each CDR3 protein gets one entry after TCRdb re-called the 5' RACE reads with MiXCR. This table holds about 64,000 distinct CDR3 sequences, roughly 19% found once. These data are taken from a study of HIV-infected patients and healthy controls. The sample was CD4+ T cells from blood. J is TRBJ2-4 and V is TRBV7-9; the D call may be TRBD1 or TRBD2 (5 bases each). The source of this sequence is a human donor in good health. The CDR3 DNA reads TGTGCCAGCAGCTTAGCGAGGGGTTCCAAAAACATTCAGTACTTC. Translated, it gives CASSLARGSKNIQYF.